This T cell receptor beta chain originates from a study of quantifying T cell responses using KT2 cells. Study details: Reverse transcription used primers in the TCR alpha and beta constant regions.

A single-stranded UMI oligo with SP2 sequence was ligated to cDNA 3' ends. First-round PCR used three to five cycles and beta primers RC1.1 and RC1.2 covering TRBC1 and TRBC2. TCRdb re-analysed the UMI-ligation and nested PCR reads in MiXCR, keeping a single row per CDR3 protein. This sample carries fewer than 45,000 distinct CDR3 sequences, approximately 15% of them seen once, and the ten largest clones take less than 45%. CDR3 length: 12 amino acids. The germline gives CDR1 WSHSY, CDR2 SAAADI. Trimming cost V 2 bases and J 10 bases, with 8 bases left between them. Unfractionated PBMC were spiked with known numbers of KT2 clone cells. A range of KT2-to-PBMC ratios was made using fixed PBMC numbers.

The sequence was obtained from a human donor. Sequenced: PBMCs spiked with cells of the T cell clone KT2. The chain recombines TRBV10-2 with TRBJ1-4; unclear D gene. CDR3 DNA: TGCGCCAGCAGTGAGAGGACCGGAAAACTGTTTTTT. It is translated as CASSERTGKLFF.